This T cell receptor (beta chain) derives from a study of blood T cell repertoires in COVID-19 (dated by TCRdb to 2018 to 2021). Study-level background: Samples covering the acute and convalescent phases of COVID-19 were provided by collaborators in the United States, Italy and Spain. The material from the prospective study consisted of cDNA or gDNA derived from T cells, B-cell-depleted T cells, or PBMCs. Subjects who had been exposed to COVID-19, were actively infected with it, or had recovered from it provided the deeply sampled blood TCRbeta repertoires that made up the dataset. The repertoires were released in a freely available public database intended as a resource for research on the immune response to SARS-CoV-2. The samples were drawn from the first 160 participants of the ongoing ImmuneRACE study and from some 1,300 subjects provided by 6 global collaborators. Sample metadata almost always included a de-identified subject ID, COVID-19 status, age in years and sex. HLA class I and class II types, where available, came from metadata supplied by the sample provider rather than from assay-based typing.

Concerning this clone: What antigen it recognizes has not been identified. The record has no base qualities; no much larger clone is one base away.

General findings and caveats noted by the study authors: The amount of clinical and demographic metadata varied by source and participant and was provided uncurated.

The immunoSEQ Assay, a bias-controlled multiplex PCR, was used to amplify TCRbeta CDR3 regions from genomic DNA. On the study's bioinformatics: The number of nucleated cells in each sample was estimated from the amplification of reference gene primers within the assay. Sequence reads were collapsed and filtered to measure the absolute abundance of every unique TCRbeta CDR3 rearrangement. Productive Simpson clonality was computed per sample as the square root of Simpson's diversity index over productive rearrangements. TCRdb's version of the immuneACCESS table is confined to in-frame rearrangements and falls short of the full clone set. An unresolved V gene accounts for under half of the shortfall where checked; the remainder is of unknown origin. From that table come the V and J calls and clone size; the DNA was used to work out D and trimming. This sample is represented by around 63,000 clones; 65% to 80% of them were singletons. 30% to 40% of the sample is held by the ten biggest clonotypes.

Each collaborating institution followed its own protocols to collect whole blood in K2EDTA tubes. Collaborator samples were shipped for TCRbeta analysis as frozen whole blood, isolated PBMCs, or DNA extracted from either sample type. CDR1 and CDR2 (SGHRS, YFSETQ) derive from the germline V gene. V and J are truncated by 5 bases and 0 bases respectively, leaving an intervening sequence of 11 bases. There are 14 amino acids in the CDR3, from cysteine to phenylalanine inclusive. The DNA shown is the 42-base CDR3, in frame from base 1. Specimen: peripheral blood. The TCR originated in a human donor in a cohort sampled during active COVID-19. Recombination connected TRBV5-1 to TRBJ2-5, with the D gene not confidently named. The base sequence is TGCGCCAGCAGTCGAGGTGCGTACCAAGAGACCCAGTACTTC. It translates as CASSRGAYQETQYF.